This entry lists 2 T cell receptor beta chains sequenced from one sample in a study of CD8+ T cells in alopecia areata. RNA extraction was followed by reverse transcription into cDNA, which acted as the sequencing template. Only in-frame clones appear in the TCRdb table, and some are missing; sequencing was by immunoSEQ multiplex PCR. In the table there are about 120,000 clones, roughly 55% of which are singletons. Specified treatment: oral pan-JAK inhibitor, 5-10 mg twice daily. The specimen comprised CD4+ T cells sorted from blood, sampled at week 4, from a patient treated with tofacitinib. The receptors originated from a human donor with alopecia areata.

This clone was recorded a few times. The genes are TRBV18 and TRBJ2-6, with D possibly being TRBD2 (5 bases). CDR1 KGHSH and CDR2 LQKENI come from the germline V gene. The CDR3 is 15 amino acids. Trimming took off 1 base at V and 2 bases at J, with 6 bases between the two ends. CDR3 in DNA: TGTGCCAGCTCACCACAGGGAGCTGGGGCCAACGTCCTGACTTTC. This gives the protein CASSPQGAGANVLTF.

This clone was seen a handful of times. The CDR3 DNA sequence: TGTGCCAGCTCAGAGTATGGAAACACCATATATTTT. It encodes CASSEYGNTIYF. The rearrangement links TRBV21-1 to TRBJ1-3. TRBV21-1 is a known pseudogene. The CDR3 length is 12 residues.